One and the same sample provided the 28 T cell receptor beta chains below, sequenced in a study of shared clonotypes between healthy human individuals. TCRdb's copy holds only in-frame clones and misses some; the assay was immunoSEQ multiplex PCR. The sample records about 380,000 clones, roughly 96% being singletons. Input material: memory CD8+ T cells sorted from blood. Described subset: CD45RO+ cells pooled with CCR7-negative TemRA cells. These receptors all stem from a man aged 30-40 years in good health.

V is TRBV5-8 and J is TRBJ1-5, with 7 bases fitting TRBD1. Germline lookup yields CDR1 SGHTS and CDR2 YDEGEE. V lost 3 bases, J lost 5 bases, and 5 bases stayed unmatched. The CDR3 runs to 14 residues. Written as DNA, the CDR3 is TGTGCCAGCAGCTCAGGGACAGAATATCAGCCCCAGCATTTT. It yields the protein CASSSGTEYQPQHF.

Turning to this clone: The same CDR3 is also encoded by other DNA sequences in this sample. This chain uses TRBV5-1 with TRBJ2-3; no firm D call. Between the trimmed V and J ends, which lost 0 bases and 6 bases, there was a span of 5 bases. Germline CDR1 is SGHRS and CDR2 is YFSETQ. This CDR3 is 12 amino acids long. The CDR3 DNA reads TGCGCCAGCAGCTTGGCCGGGGATACGCAGTATTTT. This gives the protein CASSLAGDTQYF.

The chain has TRBV7-9 and TRBJ2-5; D is ambiguous. V was trimmed by 6 bases and J by 2 bases, leaving 10 bases between them. The CDR3 spans 13 residues. Germline loops: CDR1 SEHNR, CDR2 FQNEAQ (reference sequence). The CDR3, as DNA: TGTGCCAGCAGTCCTAAGCGACAAGAGACCCAGTACTTC. Protein product: CASSPKRQETQYF.

Details on this clone: Other nucleotide sequences from this sample produce the same CDR3. This CDR3 reads CSVVGSDTQYF. The CDR3 DNA follows: TGCAGCGTCGTCGGGTCAGATACGCAGTATTTT. This sequence joins TRBV29-1 and TRBJ2-3; D not resolved. Germline V CDR1 and CDR2: SQVTM, ANQGSEA. The length of the CDR3 is 11 residues. V was trimmed by 6 bases and J by 4 bases, leaving 8 bases between them.

This chain uses TRBV11-3 with TRBJ2-2; 9 bases fit TRBD1. Germline assignment: CDR1 SGHNT and CDR2 YENEEA. The CDR3 is 16 amino acids. J gave up 3 bases and V 7 bases, and 9 bases lay outside the gene matches. Here the CDR3 DNA reads TGTGCCAGCAAAAGAACCGACAGGGGGGACACCGGGGAGCTGTTTTTT. This gives the protein CASKRTDRGDTGELFF.

The V call is TRBV4-1, the J call TRBJ2-4; 8 bases map to TRBD2. This CDR3 is built from 22 residues. Unmatched junction bases numbered 23, after V lost 1 base and J lost 3 bases. CDR1 and CDR2 from the germline V gene are MGHRA and YSYEKL. The CDR3 DNA follows: TGCGCCAGCAGCCAAGGGGGGGGACCCACTAGCGGAATCCGAGTGGGCAAAAACATTCAGTACTTC. It codes for CASSQGGGPTSGIRVGKNIQYF.

This chain connects TRBV4-2 to TRBJ2-7, with D perhaps matching TRBD2 (5 bases). The CDR3 spans 13 residues. V dropped 1 base and J dropped 2 bases, with 6 bases sitting between them. The germline V gene encodes CDR1 LGHNA and CDR2 YNFKEQ. DNA of the CDR3: TGTGCCAGCAGCCAAGGCGGGCCCTACGAGCAGTACTTC. It yields the protein CASSQGGPYEQYF.

J is TRBJ2-7 and V is TRBV4-1, with D uncertain. V lost 1 base, J lost 0 bases, and 7 bases lay in between. This CDR3 is built from 14 residues. Germline lookup yields CDR1 MGHRA and CDR2 YSYEKL. CDR3 DNA sequence: TGCGCCAGCAGCCAAGTCTCTAGCTCCTACGAGCAGTACTTC. Translated, it gives CASSQVSSSYEQYF.

To note about this clone: The sample contains more than one DNA sequence encoding this CDR3. The V gene is TRBV28, the J gene TRBJ1-1; a possible D gene is TRBD1 (5 bases). The CDR3 contains 13 residues. V shed 3 bases and J shed 4 bases, with 9 bases lying between them. Looked up from germline, CDR1 is MDHEN and CDR2 is SYDVKM. CDR3 protein: CASSFGGRTEAFF. For the CDR3, the DNA is TGTGCCAGCAGTTTCGGGGGTCGCACTGAAGCTTTCTTT.

A single count supports this clone. The same CDR3 can be traced to other DNA sequences in this sample. V is TRBV20-1 and J is TRBJ2-7; no definite D call. CDR3 length: 11 amino acids. Trimming cost V 1 base and J 4 bases, with 5 bases left between them. Per germline, CDR1 DFQATT and CDR2 SNEGSKA (reference sequence). The CDR3: CSARVGYEQYF. Here the CDR3 DNA reads TGCAGTGCTAGAGTTGGGTACGAGCAGTACTTC.

In DNA, the CDR3 is TGCAGCGTTGGCCAGTTCTCTGGAAACACCATATATTTT. Translation: CSVGQFSGNTIYF. V is TRBV29-1 and J is TRBJ1-3; no reliable D call. From germline, CDR1 is SQVTM and CDR2 ANQGSEA. The CDR3 consists of 13 residues. V lost 4 bases and J 0 bases, leaving 7 bases between the germline ends.

The CDR3 DNA reads TGCAGCGTTGACGGGACAGGGGCGGACATTCAGTACTTC. Amino acids: CSVDGTGADIQYF. The V call is TRBV29-1, the J call TRBJ2-4; 10 nucleotides agree with TRBD1. Germline CDR1 SQVTM, CDR2 ANQGSEA. The CDR3 is 13 residues long. V lost 3 bases to trimming and J lost 8 bases; unmatched junction nucleotides: 4.

This clone has a handful of counts. This chain uses TRBV10-3 with TRBJ1-5; no clear D. Germline-derived CDR1 and CDR2 are ENHRY and SYGVKD. The V end was cut by 1 base, the J end by 7 bases, with 8 bases between. The CDR3 sequence is 13 residues long. This CDR3 reads CAISEYWVQPQHF. CDR3 sequence (DNA): TGTGCCATCAGTGAGTACTGGGTCCAGCCCCAGCATTTT.

The V gene is TRBV5-6, the J gene TRBJ2-2; 13 nucleotides align to TRBD2. V shed 3 bases and J 5 bases; nucleotides not matched to a gene: 4. Germline V lookup: CDR1 SGHDT, CDR2 YYEEEE. The CDR3 loop spans 16 amino acids. This CDR3 is CASSWLLAGGTGELFF. The DNA for the CDR3 is TGTGCCAGCAGCTGGCTACTAGCGGGAGGGACCGGGGAGCTGTTTTTT.

The chain couples TRBV18 to TRBJ1-5, with D possibly being TRBD1 (6 bases). V was pared by 4 bases and J by 7 bases, with 8 bases between. This CDR3 has 12 residues. Germline lookup yields CDR1 KGHSH and CDR2 LQKENI. CDR3 residues: CASSRQGQPQHF. CDR3 sequence (DNA): TGTGCCAGCTCACGTCAGGGGCAGCCCCAGCATTTT.

This chain links TRBV6-1 with TRBJ2-7; weak D call: TRBD1 (5 bases). The V end was cut by 1 base, the J end by 5 bases, with 9 bases between. The CDR3 sequence is 13 residues long. CDR1 and CDR2 from the germline V gene are MNHNS and SASEGT. The CDR3 coding sequence is TGTGCCAGCAGTGAAGGCAGGGTGGACGAGCAGTACTTC. It specifies CASSEGRVDEQYF.

V is TRBV30 and J is TRBJ2-7; TRBD2 matches 11 bases. The ends lost 5 bases at V and 2 bases at J; junction bases unmatched: 5. The CDR3 is 14 amino acids. The germline CDR1 and CDR2 sequences are GTSNPN and SVGIG (reference sequence). The CDR3 spells CAWLTSGTPYEQYF. The CDR3 bases are TGTGCCTGGCTGACTAGCGGGACCCCCTACGAGCAGTACTTC.

V is TRBV10-3 and J is TRBJ2-1; no firm D call. V gave up 8 bases and J gave up 4 bases, with 3 bases separating them. Germline loops: CDR1 ENHRY, CDR2 SYGVKD. The CDR3 is 10 amino acids. DNA of the CDR3: TGTGCCATCGGGTACAATGAGCAGTTCTTC. As protein: CAIGYNEQFF.

As for this clone: Other DNA sequences from this sample encode an identical CDR3 as well. The J gene is TRBJ2-5, the V gene TRBV5-1, with D perhaps matching TRBD1 or TRBD2 (5 bases each). V was pared by 0 bases and J by 4 bases, with 7 bases between. Germline loops: CDR1 SGHRS, CDR2 YFSETQ. The CDR3 contains 13 residues. The CDR3 reads CASSLGGRETQYF. The CDR3, as DNA: TGCGCCAGCAGCTTGGGGGGGAGAGAGACCCAGTACTTC.

The V gene is TRBV27, the J gene TRBJ2-7; D not certain. Trimming cost V 3 bases and J 3 bases, with 12 bases left between them. CDR1 is MNHEY and CDR2 is SMNVEV in the germline V gene (reference sequence). The length of the CDR3 is 14 residues. The CDR3, as DNA: TGTGCCAGCAGTTTCGGAGACGCAAACTACGAGCAGTACTTC. This translates into CASSFGDANYEQYF.

The chain carries TRBV19 and TRBJ1-5, with D maybe TRBD1 (6 bases). V lost 7 bases and J lost 7, with 17 bases in between. The CDR3 sequence is 14 residues long. Germline V gene data show CDR1 as LNHDA and CDR2 as SQIVND (reference sequence). In DNA form, the CDR3 reads TGTGCCAGTACCCTAGACAGGCTCAGACAGCCCCAGCATTTT. This translates into CASTLDRLRQPQHF.

V is TRBV25-1 and J is TRBJ2-3, with 9 nucleotides matching TRBD2. V shed 4 bases and J 4 bases; nucleotides not matched to a gene: 9. CDR1 is MGHDK, CDR2 SYGVNS, per germline. The CDR3 loop spans 16 amino acids. CDR3 residues: CASSAISGRSSDTQYF. The CDR3 coding sequence is TGTGCCAGCAGTGCGATTAGCGGGAGATCATCAGATACGCAGTATTTT.

The chain couples TRBV7-2 to TRBJ2-2, with TRBD2 matching 11 bases. Trimming took 5 bases from V and 5 from J; bases not matched to a gene: 4. The CDR3 loop spans 15 amino acids. Germline CDR1 and CDR2: SGHTA and FQGNSA. The CDR3 loop reads CASSRPSGGTGELFF. The CDR3 DNA reads as TGTGCCAGCAGCCGACCTAGCGGGGGGACCGGGGAGCTGTTTTTT.

This clone was recorded once. Other DNA sequences in this sample translate to the same CDR3. The chain couples TRBV5-1 to TRBJ2-3, with D tentatively TRBD2 (6 bases). The germline V gene has CDR1 SGHRS and CDR2 YFSETQ. V was clipped by 0 bases and J by 3 bases, with 8 bases between them. The CDR3 contains 14 residues. The CDR3 coding sequence is TGCGCCAGCAGCTTGGGCGGGATAACAGATACGCAGTATTTT. This translates into CASSLGGITDTQYF.

The CDR3, as DNA: TGTGCCAGCAGTTTCCTTCCCCCGTTCTACGAGCAGTACTTC. Its protein is CASSFLPPFYEQYF. This sequence joins TRBV28 and TRBJ2-7, with unresolved D. The germline V and J ends were trimmed by 3 bases and 3 bases, with 12 bases remaining between them. Germline CDR1 is MDHEN and CDR2 is SYDVKM. There are 14 residues in the CDR3.

The rearrangement uses TRBV5-1 and TRBJ2-3; the D is unclear. The CDR3 contains 14 residues. V lost 0 bases, J lost 5 bases, and 10 bases lay in between. CDR1 and CDR2 from the germline V gene are SGHRS and YFSETQ. The chain's CDR3 is CASSLGQLVDTQYF. CDR3 DNA sequence: TGCGCCAGCAGCTTGGGGCAGCTAGTAGATACGCAGTATTTT.

Only one count was recorded for this clone. The rearrangement joins TRBV2 to TRBJ2-2, with a weak D call TRBD2 (5 bases). Germline V gives CDR1 SNHLY, CDR2 FYNNEI. The CDR3 totals 14 residues. Trimming pared 9 bases from V and 2 bases from J, leaving 13 bases between. This CDR3 is CASRGEINTGELFF. The CDR3, as DNA: TGTGCCAGTCGGGGTGAAATTAACACCGGGGAGCTGTTTTTT.

As DNA, the CDR3 is TGTGCCAGCAGTTTCCCTGACCCGGGACGGAACACCGGGGAGCTGTTTTTT. Protein product: CASSFPDPGRNTGELFF. This chain uses TRBV28 with TRBJ2-2; D could derive from TRBD1 or TRBD2 (5 bases each). Germline loops: CDR1 MDHEN, CDR2 SYDVKM. The length of the CDR3 is 17 residues. With 3 bases removed from V and 1 base from J, the gap between germline ends came to 15 bases.